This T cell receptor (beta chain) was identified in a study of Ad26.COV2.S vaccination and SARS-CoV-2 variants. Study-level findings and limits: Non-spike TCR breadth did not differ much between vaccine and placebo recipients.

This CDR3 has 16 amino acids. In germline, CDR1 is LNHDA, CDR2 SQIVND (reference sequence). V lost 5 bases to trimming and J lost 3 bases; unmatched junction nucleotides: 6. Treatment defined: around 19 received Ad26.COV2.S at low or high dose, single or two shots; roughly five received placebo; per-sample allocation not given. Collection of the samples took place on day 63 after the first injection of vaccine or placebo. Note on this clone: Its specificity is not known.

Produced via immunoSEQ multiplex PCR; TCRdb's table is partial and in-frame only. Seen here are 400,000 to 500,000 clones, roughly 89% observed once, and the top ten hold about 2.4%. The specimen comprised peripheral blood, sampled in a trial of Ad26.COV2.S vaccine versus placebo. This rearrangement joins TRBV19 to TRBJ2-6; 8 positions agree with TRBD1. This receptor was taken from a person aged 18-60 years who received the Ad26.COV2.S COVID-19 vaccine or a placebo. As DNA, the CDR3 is TGTGCCAGTAGTCAGTCCAGGGGGCTTGGGGCCAACGTCCTGACTTTC. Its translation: CASSQSRGLGANVLTF. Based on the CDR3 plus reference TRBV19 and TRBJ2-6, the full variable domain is DGGITQSPKYLFRKEGQNVTLSCEQNLNHDAMYWYRQDPGQGLRLIYYSQIVNDFQKGDIAEGYSVSREKKESFPLTVTSAQKNPTAFYLCASSQSRGLGANVLTFGAGSRLTVL.